This T cell receptor (beta chain) was obtained from a study of blood T cell repertoires in COVID-19. Repertoires were generated with immunoSEQ multiplex PCR, while TCRdb's copy carries only in-frame clones and drops some. This sample carries about 140,000 clones, over 80% of them seen once, and the ten largest clones take 37%. The V end was cut by 9 bases, the J end by 0 bases, with 12 bases between. CDR1 MNHEY and CDR2 SVGAGI come from the germline V gene. CDR3 length equals 14 residues. The sample comprised peripheral blood. V is TRBV6-5 and J is TRBJ2-1; a possible D gene is TRBD2 (6 bases). The source is a man in his forties or fifties who had recovered from COVID-19. CDR3 protein: CASGGAPSYNEQFF. The CDR3, as DNA: TGTGCCAGTGGCGGGGCCCCCTCCTACAATGAGCAGTTCTTC.